The T cell receptor (beta chain) under discussion was sequenced for a study of identical twins. The study's findings and limits: Cord blood beta clonotypes that were abundant carried fewer insertions, and memory repertoires showed no such trend.

TCRdb processed the 5' RACE reads anew with MiXCR; each CDR3 protein has one entry. The sample lists some 1,600,000 distinct CDR3 sequences, more than 30% occurring once. Each donor was a healthy Caucasian. Trimming left V 0 bases short and J 8 bases short, with 13 bases between. Germline CDR1 reads LGHDT; CDR2 reads YNNKEL (reference sequence). This CDR3 has 14 residues. Notes on this clonotype: Its specificity is unknown.

The sample taken for sequencing was cord blood. This chain connects TRBV3-1 to TRBJ1-2; a weak D match, TRBD1 (5 bases). The sequence was collected from a newborn girl in good health. CDR3 region: CASSQDWGEGGYTF. CDR3 DNA: TGTGCCAGCAGCCAAGACTGGGGGGAAGGCGGCTACACCTTC.